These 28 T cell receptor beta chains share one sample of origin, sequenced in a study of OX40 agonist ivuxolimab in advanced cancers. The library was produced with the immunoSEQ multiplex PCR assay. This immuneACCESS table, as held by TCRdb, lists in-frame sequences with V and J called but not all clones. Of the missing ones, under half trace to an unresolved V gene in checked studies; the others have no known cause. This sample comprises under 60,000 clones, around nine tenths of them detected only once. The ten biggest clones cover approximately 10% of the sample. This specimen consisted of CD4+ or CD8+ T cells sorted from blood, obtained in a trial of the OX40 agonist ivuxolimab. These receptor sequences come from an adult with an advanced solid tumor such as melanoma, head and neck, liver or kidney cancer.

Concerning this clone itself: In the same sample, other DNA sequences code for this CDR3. CDR3 bases: TGTGCCAGCAGCTTGGGGGGGCGGAATGAGCAGTTCTTC. Its translation: CASSLGGRNEQFF. The chain is built from TRBV5-6 and TRBJ2-1; the D gene is possibly TRBD1 (6 bases). The CDR3 runs 13 residues. Trimming removed 0 bases at V and 7 bases at J, with 8 bases between. Germline loops: CDR1 SGHDT, CDR2 YYEEEE.

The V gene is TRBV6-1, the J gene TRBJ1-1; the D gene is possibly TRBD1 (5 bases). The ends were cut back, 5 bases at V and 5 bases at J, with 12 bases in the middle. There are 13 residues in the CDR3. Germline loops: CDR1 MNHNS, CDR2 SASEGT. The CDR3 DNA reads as TGTGCCAGCAGTCACCATCGGGGGACTGAAGCTTTCTTT. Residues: CASSHHRGTEAFF.

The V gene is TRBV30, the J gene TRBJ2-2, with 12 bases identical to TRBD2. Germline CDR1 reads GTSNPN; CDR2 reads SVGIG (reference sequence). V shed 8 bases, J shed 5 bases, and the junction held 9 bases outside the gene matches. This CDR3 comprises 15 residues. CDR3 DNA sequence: TGTGCCACTGCTAGCGGGAGGGCCTGGACCGGGGAGCTGTTTTTT. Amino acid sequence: CATASGRAWTGELFF.

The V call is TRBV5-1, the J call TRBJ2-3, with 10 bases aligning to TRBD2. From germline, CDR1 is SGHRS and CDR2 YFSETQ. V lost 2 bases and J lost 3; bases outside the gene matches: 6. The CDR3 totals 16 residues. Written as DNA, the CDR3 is TGCGCCAGCAGCTTCCCGGCTAGCGGGGGAACAGATACGCAGTATTTT. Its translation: CASSFPASGGTDTQYF.

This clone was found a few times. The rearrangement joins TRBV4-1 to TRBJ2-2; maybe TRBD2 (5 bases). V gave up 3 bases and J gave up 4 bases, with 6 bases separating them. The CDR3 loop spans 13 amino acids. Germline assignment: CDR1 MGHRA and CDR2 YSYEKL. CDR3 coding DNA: TGCGCCAGCAGCCACGAGGGCACCGGGGAGCTGTTTTTT. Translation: CASSHEGTGELFF.

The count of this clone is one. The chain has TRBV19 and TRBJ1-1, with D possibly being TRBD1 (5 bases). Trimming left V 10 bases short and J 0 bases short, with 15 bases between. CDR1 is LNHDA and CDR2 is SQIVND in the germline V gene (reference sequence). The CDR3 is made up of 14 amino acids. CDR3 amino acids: CATSPPGLNTEAFF. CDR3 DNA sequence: TGTGCCACCTCCCCCCCAGGGTTGAACACTGAAGCTTTCTTT.

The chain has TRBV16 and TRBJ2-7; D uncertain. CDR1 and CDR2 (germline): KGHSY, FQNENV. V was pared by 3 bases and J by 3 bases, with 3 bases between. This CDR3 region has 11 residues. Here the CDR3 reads CASSHGYEQYF. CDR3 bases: TGTGCCAGCAGCCATGGCTACGAGCAGTACTTC.

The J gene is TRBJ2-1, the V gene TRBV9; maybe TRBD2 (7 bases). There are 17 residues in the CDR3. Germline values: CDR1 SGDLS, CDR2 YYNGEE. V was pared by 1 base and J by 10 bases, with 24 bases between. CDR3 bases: TGTGCCAGCAGCGTAAACCCGATGGGTGCGGGGGCTTGGGAGCAGTTCTTC. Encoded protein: CASSVNPMGAGAWEQFF.

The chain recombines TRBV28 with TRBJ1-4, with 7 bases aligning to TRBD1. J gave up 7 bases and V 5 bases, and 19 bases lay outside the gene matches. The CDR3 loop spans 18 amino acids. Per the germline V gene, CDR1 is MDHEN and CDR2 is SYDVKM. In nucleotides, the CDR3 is TGTGCCAGCAGTGCTTACTCGTCTATAGGGGGCGAGAGTGAAAAACTGTTTTTT. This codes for CASSAYSSIGGESEKLFF.

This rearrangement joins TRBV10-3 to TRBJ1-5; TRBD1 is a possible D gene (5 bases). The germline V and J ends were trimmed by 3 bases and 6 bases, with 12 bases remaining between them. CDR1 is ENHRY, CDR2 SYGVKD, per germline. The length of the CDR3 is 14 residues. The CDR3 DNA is TGTGCCATCAGTGACTCAGGGTCCACTCAGCCCCAGCATTTT. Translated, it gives CAISDSGSTQPQHF.

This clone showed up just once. CDR3 coding DNA: TGTGCCAGCAGCTTACGCGAGGGACTAGCGGGGTACAATGAGCAGTTCTTC. It translates to CASSLREGLAGYNEQFF. The rearrangement uses TRBV7-9 and TRBJ2-1; TRBD2 aligns across 13 bases. V lost 2 bases, J lost 4 bases, and 5 bases stayed unmatched. CDR1 SEHNR and CDR2 FQNEAQ come from the germline V gene (reference sequence). CDR3 size: 17 residues.

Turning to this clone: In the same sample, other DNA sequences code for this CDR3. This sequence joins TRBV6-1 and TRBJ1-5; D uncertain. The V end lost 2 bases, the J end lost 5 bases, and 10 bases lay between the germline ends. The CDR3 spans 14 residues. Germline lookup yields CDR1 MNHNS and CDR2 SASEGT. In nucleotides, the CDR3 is TGTGCCAGCAGTGAATCTGGGCCTTATCAGCCCCAGCATTTT. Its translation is CASSESGPYQPQHF.

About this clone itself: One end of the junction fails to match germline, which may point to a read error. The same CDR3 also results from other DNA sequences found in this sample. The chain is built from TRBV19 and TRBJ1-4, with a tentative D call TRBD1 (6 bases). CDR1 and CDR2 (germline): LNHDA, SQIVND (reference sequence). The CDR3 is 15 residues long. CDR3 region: CASSPTGSIYEKLFF. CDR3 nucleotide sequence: TGTGCCAGTAGTCCTACAGGGTCGATTTATGAAAAATTGTTTTTT.

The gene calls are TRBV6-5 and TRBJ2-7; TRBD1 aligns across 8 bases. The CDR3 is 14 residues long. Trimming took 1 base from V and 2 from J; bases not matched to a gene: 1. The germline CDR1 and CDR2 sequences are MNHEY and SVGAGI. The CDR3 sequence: CASSYLDRAYEQYF. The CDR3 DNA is TGTGCCAGCAGTTACTTGGACAGGGCCTACGAGCAGTACTTC.

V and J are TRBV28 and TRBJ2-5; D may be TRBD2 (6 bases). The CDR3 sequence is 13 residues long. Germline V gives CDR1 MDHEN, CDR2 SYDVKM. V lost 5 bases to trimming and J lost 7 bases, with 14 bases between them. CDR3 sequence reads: CASSHPTAGTQYF. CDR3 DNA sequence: TGTGCCAGCAGTCATCCGACAGCGGGGACCCAGTACTTC.

CDR3 amino acids: CASSQDVRGTTTYEQYF. The CDR3 DNA follows: TGCGCCAGCAGCCAAGATGTTAGGGGGACTACCACCTACGAGCAGTACTTC. This chain links TRBV4-1 with TRBJ2-7; a possible D gene is TRBD2 (7 bases). This CDR3 is 17 amino acids long. Germline V lookup: CDR1 MGHRA, CDR2 YSYEKL. V lost 0 bases to trimming and J lost 2 bases, with 17 bases between them.

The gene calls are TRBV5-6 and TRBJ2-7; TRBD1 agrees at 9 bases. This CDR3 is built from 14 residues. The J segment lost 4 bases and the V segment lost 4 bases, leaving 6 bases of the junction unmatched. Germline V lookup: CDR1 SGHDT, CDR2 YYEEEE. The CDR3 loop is CASSTGTGLYEQYF. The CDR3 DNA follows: TGTGCCAGCAGCACCGGGACAGGGCTTTACGAGCAGTACTTC.

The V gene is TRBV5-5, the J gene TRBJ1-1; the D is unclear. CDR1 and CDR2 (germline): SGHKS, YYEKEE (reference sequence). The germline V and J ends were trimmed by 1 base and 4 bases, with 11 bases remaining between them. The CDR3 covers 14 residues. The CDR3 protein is CASSLLNGGTEAFF. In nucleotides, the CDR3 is TGTGCCAGCAGCTTGCTAAACGGTGGCACTGAAGCTTTCTTT.

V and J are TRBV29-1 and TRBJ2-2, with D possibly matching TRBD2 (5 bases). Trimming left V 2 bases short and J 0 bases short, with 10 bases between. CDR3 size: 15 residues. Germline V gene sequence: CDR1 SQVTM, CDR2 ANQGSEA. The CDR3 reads CSVERGFANTGELFF. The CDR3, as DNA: TGCAGCGTTGAAAGAGGGTTCGCGAACACCGGGGAGCTGTTTTTT.

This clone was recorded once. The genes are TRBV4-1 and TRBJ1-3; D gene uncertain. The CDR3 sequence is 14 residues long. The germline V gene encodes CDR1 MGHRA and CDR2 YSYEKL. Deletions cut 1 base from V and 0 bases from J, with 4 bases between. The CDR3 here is CASSQVPSGNTIYF. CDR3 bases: TGCGCCAGCAGCCAAGTACCCTCTGGAAACACCATATATTTT.

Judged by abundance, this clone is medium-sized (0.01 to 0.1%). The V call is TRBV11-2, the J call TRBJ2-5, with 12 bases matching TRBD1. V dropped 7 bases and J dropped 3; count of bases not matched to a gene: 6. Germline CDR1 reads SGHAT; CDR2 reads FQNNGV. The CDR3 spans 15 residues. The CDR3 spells CASNPGTGGEETQYF. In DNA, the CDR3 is TGTGCCAGCAACCCCGGGACAGGGGGCGAAGAGACCCAGTACTTC.

The CDR3 sequence is CASSLGWGSGLFF. CDR3 DNA sequence: TGTGCCAGCAGCTTGGGGTGGGGCTCAGGACTGTTTTTT. The chain has TRBV7-9 and TRBJ1-4; a weak D match, TRBD1 (5 bases). Germline CDR1 SEHNR, CDR2 FQNEAQ (reference sequence). This CDR3 region has 13 residues. V shed 3 bases and J shed 13 bases, with 15 bases lying between them.

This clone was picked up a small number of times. The CDR3 nucleotides are TGTGCCAGCCAGCCCTCCCTTGAGACAGTGAACACTGAAGCTTTCTTT. This codes for CASQPSLETVNTEAFF. This chain connects TRBV9 to TRBJ1-1; TRBD1 might be the D (5 bases). V was shortened by 7 bases and J by 0 bases, with 19 bases between the two germline ends. Germline CDR1 reads SGDLS; CDR2 reads YYNGEE. The length of the CDR3 is 16 residues.

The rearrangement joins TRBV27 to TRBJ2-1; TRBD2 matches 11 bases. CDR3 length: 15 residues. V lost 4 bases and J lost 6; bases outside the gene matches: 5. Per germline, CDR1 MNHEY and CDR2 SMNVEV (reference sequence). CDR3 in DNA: TGTGCCAGCAGTTCTCTCCTAGCGGGAGGCAATGAGCAGTTCTTC. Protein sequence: CASSSLLAGGNEQFF.

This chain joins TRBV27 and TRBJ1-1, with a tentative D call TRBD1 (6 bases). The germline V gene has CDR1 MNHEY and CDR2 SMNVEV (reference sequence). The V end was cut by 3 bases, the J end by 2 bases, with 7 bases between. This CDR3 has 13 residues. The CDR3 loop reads CASSLTGNTEAFF. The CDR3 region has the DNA TGTGCCAGCAGTTTGACAGGAAACACTGAAGCTTTCTTT.

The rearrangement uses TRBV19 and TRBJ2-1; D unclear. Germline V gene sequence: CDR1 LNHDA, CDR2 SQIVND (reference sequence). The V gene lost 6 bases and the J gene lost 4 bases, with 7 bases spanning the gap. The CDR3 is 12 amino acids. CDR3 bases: TGTGCCAGTAGCGGGCCTTACAATGAGCAGTTCTTC. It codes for CASSGPYNEQFF.

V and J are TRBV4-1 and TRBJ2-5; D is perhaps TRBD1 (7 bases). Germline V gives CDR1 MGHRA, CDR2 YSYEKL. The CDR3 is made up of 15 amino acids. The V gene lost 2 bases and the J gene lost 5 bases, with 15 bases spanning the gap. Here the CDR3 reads CASSQTLAGGETQYF. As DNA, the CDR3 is TGCGCCAGCAGCCAAACGTTGGCAGGGGGGGAGACCCAGTACTTC.

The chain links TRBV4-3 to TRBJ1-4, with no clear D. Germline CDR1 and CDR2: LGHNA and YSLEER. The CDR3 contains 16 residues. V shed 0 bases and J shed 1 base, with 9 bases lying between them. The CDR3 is CASSQDLLKTNEKLFF. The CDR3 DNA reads TGCGCCAGCAGCCAAGACCTTTTAAAAACTAATGAAAAACTGTTTTTT.